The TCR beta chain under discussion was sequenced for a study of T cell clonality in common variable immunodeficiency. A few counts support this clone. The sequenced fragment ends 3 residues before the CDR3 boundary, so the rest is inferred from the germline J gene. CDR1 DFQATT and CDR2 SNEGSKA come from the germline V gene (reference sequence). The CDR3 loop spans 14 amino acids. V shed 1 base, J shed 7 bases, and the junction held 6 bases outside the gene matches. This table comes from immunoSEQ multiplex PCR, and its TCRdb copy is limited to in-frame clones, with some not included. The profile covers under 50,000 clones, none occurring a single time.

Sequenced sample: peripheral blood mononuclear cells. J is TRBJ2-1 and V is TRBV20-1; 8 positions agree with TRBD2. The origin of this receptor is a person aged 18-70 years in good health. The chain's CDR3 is CSARGGGPGNEQFF. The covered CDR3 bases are TGCAGTGCTAGAGGCGGGGGGCCGGGGAATGAG.